This T cell receptor (beta chain) was captured by sequencing in a study of blood T cell repertoires in COVID-19 (dated by TCRdb to the early 2020s). As for the study more broadly: Collaborator samples came from the United States, Italy and Spain and covered acute and convalescent phases of COVID-19. The prospective study material was composed of cDNA or gDNA derived from T cells, B-cell-depleted T cells, or PBMCs. The dataset comprised deeply sampled blood TCRbeta repertoires from subjects exposed to, actively infected with, or recovered from COVID-19. A freely available public database, intended as a resource for researchers studying the immune response to SARS-CoV-2, is where the repertoires were released. The samples were drawn from two sources: the first 160 participants of the ongoing ImmuneRACE study, and over 1,000 subjects contributed by 6 global collaborators. Sample metadata almost always included a de-identified subject ID, COVID-19 status, age in years and sex. HLA class I and class II types, where available, came from metadata supplied by the sample provider rather than from assay-based typing. What the research found in general, with its limitations: The amount of clinical and demographic metadata varied by source and participant and was provided uncurated.

One collaborating source in Seattle enrolled patients while the patients were actively infected and followed the patients over time throughout the course of disease. Each collaborating institution followed its own protocols to collect whole blood in K2EDTA tubes. For TCRbeta analysis, collaborator samples were shipped as frozen whole blood, as isolated PBMCs, or as DNA extracted from either sample type. Comment on this clone: Its antigen is not yet known. Nothing much larger sits one base from this clone, and base qualities are not available.

TCRbeta CDR3 regions were amplified from genomic DNA using the immunoSEQ Assay, a bias-controlled multiplex PCR. From the authors' description of their analysis: Within the assay, amplification of reference gene primers was used to estimate how many nucleated cells each sample contained. To quantify the absolute abundance of each unique TCRbeta CDR3 rearrangement, sequence reads were collapsed and filtered. For each sample, productive Simpson clonality was calculated by taking the square root of Simpson's diversity index across productive rearrangements. The table comes from immuneACCESS by way of TCRdb, which keeps in-frame sequences with V and J called. Part of the clones is missing from these tables; in studies checked, under half for an unresolved V gene and the rest for unknown reasons. The D gene and trimming were derived from the DNA, and the V and J assignments and clone size from that table. This sample holds 80,000 to 100,000 clones; over 85% were observed only once. About 4% of the sample belongs to the ten largest clones.

Cut back by 2 bases and 3 bases, the V and J ends lie 11 bases apart. The CDR3, cysteine through phenylalanine, is 14 amino acids long. CDR3 DNA only is kept here, 42 bases in frame from base 1. The germline V gene specifies SGHRS as CDR1 and YFSETQ as CDR2. This chain joins TRBV5-1 to TRBJ1-1; matching of 5 bases hints at TRBD1 as the D gene. The TCR sequence derives from a human donor with COVID-19, enrolled during active disease. The donor label of this sample is uncertain. Sequenced material: peripheral blood. The nucleotide sequence is given as TGCGCCAGCAGCTTCTCCAGGGAGGACACTGAAGCTTTCTTT. This translates into CASSFSREDTEAFF.